The clone carrying this T cell receptor beta chain showed up just once. Its specificity is not known. This specimen belongs to a study of cytomegalovirus exposure and HLA in healthy donors. Regarding the study as a whole: Exclusion applied to some V segments, including TRBV6-2 and TRBV6-3, as they were indistinguishable. Within a later analysis, the majority of CMV-associated TCR beta chains appeared HLA-restricted. A classifier reportedly called cytomegalovirus status with high sensitivity and specificity. Available immune exposure information was restricted to CMV serostatus only.

A multiplex PCR was run with 60 Vbeta primers and 13 Jbeta primers. The protocol was immunoSEQ multiplex PCR, while the TCRdb copy is restricted to in-frame clones and leaves out a portion. This table has 110,000 to 150,000 clones, roughly 79% appearing once. This CDR3 is built from 15 residues. The ends lost 4 bases at V and 1 base at J; junction bases unmatched: 4. Germline V gene lookup returns CDR1 SGHDT and CDR2 YYEEEE. Specimen: PBMCs. The source is a woman aged 60-75 years in good health and CMV-seropositive. J is TRBJ2-2 and V is TRBV5-6; 7 bases are a match to TRBD2. The CDR3 DNA is TGTGCCAGCAGCACGGGACTACTGAACACCGGGGAGCTGTTTTTT. Translating gives CASSTGLLNTGELFF.